The present T cell receptor beta chain was sequenced within a study of early T cells in non-severe SARS-CoV-2 infection. The CDR3 loop spans 14 amino acids. CDR1 is DFQATT and CDR2 is SNEGSKA in the germline V gene (reference sequence). V was cut by 3 bases and J by 3 bases, with 13 bases left in between. Each CDR3 protein is one row after TCRdb ran MiXCR on the 5' RACE reads. The table lists nearly 70,000 distinct CDR3 sequences, approximately 4.6% of them singletons. The sample holds many counts of this clonotype. The chain carries TRBV20-1 and TRBJ2-3, with a possible D match to TRBD1 (6 bases). This receptor was identified in an adult who was a healthcare worker with PCR-confirmed SARS-CoV-2 infection or an uninfected control (not recorded which). The donor label of this sample is uncertain. Sequenced material: whole blood, taken at baseline. The CDR3 DNA is TGCAGTGCTAGCCTAGGCACAGGGACAGATACGCAGTATTTT. As protein: CSASLGTGTDTQYF.